This T cell receptor (beta chain) originates from a study of T cell changes during pregnancy in multiple sclerosis. CDR1 and CDR2 from the germline V gene are SGHKS and YYEKEE (reference sequence). The CDR3 contains 18 residues. The V gene lost 0 bases and the J gene lost 0 bases, with 13 bases spanning the gap. Data came from immunoSEQ multiplex PCR; TCRdb stores just in-frame clones and leaves some out. Altogether more than 85,000 clones are present, roughly nine tenths being singletons, with the ten largest covering approximately 1.2%. The clonotype originates from a female donor with multiple sclerosis, enrolled in a pregnancy study. The chain carries TRBV5-5 and TRBJ1-6; no clear D gene. This specimen consisted of peripheral blood, obtained in the second trimester of pregnancy. The CDR3 region has the DNA TGTGCCAGCAGCTTGGGGGTGGCGGCGAGCTCCTATAATTCACCCCTCCACTTT. Its protein is CASSLGVAASSYNSPLHF. Combining the CDR3 with reference TRBV5-5 and TRBJ1-6 gives the whole variable domain DAGVTQSPTHLIKTRGQQVTLRCSPISGHKSVSWYQQVLGQGPQFIFQYYEKEERGRGNFPDRFSARQFPNYSSELNVNALLLGDSALYLCASSLGVAASSYNSPLHFGNGTRLTVT.